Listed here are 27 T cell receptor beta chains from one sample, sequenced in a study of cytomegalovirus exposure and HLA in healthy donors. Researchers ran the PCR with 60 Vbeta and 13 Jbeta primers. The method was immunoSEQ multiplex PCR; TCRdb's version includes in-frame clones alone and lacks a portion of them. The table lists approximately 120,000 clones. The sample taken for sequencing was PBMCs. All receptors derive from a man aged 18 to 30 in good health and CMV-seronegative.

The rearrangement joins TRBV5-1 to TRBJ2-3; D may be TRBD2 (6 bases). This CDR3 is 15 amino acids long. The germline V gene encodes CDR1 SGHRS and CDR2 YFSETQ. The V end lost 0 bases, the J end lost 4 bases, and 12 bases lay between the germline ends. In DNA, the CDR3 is TGCGCCAGCAGCTTGGCCACGGGGGTTGCAGATACGCAGTATTTT. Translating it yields CASSLATGVADTQYF.

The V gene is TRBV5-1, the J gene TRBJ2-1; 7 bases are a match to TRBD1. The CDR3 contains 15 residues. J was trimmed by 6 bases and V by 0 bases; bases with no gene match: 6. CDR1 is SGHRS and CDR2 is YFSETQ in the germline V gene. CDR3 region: CASSLADREGNEQFF. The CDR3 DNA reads TGCGCCAGCAGCTTGGCTGACAGGGAAGGCAATGAGCAGTTCTTC.

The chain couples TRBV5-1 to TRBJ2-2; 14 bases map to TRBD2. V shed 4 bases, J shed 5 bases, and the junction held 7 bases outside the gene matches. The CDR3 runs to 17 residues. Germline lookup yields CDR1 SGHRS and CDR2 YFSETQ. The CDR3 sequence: CASSKGLAGERTGELFF. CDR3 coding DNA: TGCGCCAGCAGCAAGGGACTAGCGGGAGAACGTACCGGGGAGCTGTTTTTT.

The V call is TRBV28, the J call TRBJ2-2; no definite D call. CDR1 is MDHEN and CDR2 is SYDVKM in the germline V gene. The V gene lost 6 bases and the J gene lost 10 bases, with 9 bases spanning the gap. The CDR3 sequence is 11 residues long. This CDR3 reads CASRALEELFF. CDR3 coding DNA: TGTGCCAGCAGGGCCCTAGAGGAGCTGTTTTTT.

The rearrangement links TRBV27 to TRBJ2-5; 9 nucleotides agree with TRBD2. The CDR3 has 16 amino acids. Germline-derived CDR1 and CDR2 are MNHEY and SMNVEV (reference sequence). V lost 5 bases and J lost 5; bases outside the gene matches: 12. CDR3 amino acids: CASSTLSGGRGETQYF. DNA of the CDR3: TGTGCCAGCAGTACCCTTAGCGGGGGACGCGGGGAGACCCAGTACTTC.

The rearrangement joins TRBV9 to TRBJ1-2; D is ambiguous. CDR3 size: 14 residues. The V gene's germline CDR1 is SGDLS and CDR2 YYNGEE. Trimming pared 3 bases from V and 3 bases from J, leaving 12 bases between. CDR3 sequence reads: CASSESPFHYGYTF. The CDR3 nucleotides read TGTGCCAGCAGCGAAAGCCCCTTTCACTATGGCTACACCTTC.

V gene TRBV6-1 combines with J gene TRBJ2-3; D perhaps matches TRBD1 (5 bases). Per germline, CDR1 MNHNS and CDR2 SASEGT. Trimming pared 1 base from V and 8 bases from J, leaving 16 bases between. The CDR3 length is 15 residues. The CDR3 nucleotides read TGTGCCAGCAGTGAAGGGGTCGCAGGGCTTGGTACGCAGTATTTT. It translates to CASSEGVAGLGTQYF.

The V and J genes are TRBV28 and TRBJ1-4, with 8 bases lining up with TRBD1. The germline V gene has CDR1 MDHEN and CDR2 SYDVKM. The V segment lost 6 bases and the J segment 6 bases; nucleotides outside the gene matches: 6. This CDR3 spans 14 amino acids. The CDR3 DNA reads TGTGCCAGCAGCAACCGGGGACAGGATGAAAAACTGTTTTTT. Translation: CASSNRGQDEKLFF.

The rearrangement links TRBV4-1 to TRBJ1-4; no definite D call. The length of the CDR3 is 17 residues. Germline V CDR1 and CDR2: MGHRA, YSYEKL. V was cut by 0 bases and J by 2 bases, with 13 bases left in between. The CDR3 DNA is TGCGCCAGCAGCCAAGATGGGGTCCCGGGGACTAATGAAAAACTGTTTTTT. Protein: CASSQDGVPGTNEKLFF.

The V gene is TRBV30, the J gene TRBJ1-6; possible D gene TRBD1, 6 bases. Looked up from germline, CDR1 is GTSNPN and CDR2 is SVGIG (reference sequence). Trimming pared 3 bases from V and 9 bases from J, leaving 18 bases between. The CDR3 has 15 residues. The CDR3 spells CAWSAVPGGGSPLHF. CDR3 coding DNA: TGTGCCTGGAGCGCCGTCCCGGGGGGCGGTTCACCCCTCCACTTT.

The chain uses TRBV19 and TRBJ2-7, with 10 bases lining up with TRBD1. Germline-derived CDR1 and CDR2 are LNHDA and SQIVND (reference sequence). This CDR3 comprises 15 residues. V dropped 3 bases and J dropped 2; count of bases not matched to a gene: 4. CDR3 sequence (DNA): TGTGCCAGTAGTATCAGGGACAGGGGACCCTACGAGCAGTACTTC. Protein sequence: CASSIRDRGPYEQYF.

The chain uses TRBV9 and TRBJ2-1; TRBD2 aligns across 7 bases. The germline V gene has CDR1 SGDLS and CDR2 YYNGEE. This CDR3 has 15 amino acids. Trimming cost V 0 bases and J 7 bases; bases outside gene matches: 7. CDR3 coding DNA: TGTGCCAGCAGCGTAGAGGGAGGGGCTGGGAATGAGCAGTTCTTC. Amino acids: CASSVEGGAGNEQFF.

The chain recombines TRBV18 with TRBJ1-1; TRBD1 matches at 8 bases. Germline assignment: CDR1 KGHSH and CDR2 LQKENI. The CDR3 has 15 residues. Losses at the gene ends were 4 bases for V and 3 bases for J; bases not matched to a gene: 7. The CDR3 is CASSLQGAGYTEAFF. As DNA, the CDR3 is TGTGCCAGCTCACTCCAGGGGGCTGGATACACTGAAGCTTTCTTT.

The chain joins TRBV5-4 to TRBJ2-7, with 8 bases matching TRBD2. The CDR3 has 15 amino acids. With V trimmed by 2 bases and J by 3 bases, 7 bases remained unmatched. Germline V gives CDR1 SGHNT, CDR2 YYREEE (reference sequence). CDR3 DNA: TGTGCCAGCAGCTTCCCGGGGACTAGTATCTACGAGCAGTACTTC. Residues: CASSFPGTSIYEQYF. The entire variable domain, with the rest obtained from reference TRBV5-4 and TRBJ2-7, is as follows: ETGVTQSPTHLIKTRGQQVTLRCSSQSGHNTVSWYQQALGQGPQFIFQYYREEENGRGNFPPRFSGLQFPNYSSELNVNALELDDSALYLCASSFPGTSIYEQYFGPGTRLTVT.

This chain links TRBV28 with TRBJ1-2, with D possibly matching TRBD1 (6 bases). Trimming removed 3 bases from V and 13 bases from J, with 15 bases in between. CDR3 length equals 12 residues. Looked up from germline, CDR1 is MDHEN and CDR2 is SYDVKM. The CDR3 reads CASSFGTPVGTF. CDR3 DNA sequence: TGTGCCAGCAGTTTCGGGACACCGGTCGGCACCTTC.

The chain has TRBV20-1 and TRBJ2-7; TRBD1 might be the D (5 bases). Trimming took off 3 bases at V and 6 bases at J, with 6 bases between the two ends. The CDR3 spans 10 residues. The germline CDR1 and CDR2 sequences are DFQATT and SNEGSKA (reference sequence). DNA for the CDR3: TGCAGTGCTAGGGGGCTCGAGCAGTACTTC. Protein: CSARGLEQYF.

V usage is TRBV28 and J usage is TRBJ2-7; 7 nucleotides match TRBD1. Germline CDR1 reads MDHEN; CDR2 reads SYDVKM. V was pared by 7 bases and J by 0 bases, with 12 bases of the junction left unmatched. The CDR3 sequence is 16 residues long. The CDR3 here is CASTSTTGAASYEQYF. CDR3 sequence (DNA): TGTGCCAGCACCTCTACTACAGGGGCCGCCTCCTACGAGCAGTACTTC.

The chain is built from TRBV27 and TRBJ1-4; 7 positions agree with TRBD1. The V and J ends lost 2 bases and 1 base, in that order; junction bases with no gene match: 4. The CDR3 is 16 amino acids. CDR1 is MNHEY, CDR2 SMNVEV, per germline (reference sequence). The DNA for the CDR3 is TGTGCCAGCAGTTTAGGCAGGGGGTTAACTAATGAAAAACTGTTTTTT. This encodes CASSLGRGLTNEKLFF.

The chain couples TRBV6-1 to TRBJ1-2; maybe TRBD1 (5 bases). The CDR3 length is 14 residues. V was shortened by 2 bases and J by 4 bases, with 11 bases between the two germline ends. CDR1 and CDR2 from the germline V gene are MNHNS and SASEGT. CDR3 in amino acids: CASSELGGGYGYTF. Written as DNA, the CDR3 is TGTGCCAGCAGTGAACTGGGGGGAGGCTATGGCTACACCTTC.

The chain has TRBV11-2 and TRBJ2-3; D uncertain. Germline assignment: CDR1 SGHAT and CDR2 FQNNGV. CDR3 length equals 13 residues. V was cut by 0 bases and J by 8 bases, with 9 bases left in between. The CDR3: CASSLDHSPTQYF. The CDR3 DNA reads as TGTGCCAGCAGCTTAGATCACTCACCTACGCAGTATTTT.

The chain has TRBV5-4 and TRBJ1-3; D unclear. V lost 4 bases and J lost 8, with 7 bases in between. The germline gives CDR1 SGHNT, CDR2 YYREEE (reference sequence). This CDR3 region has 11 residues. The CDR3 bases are TGTGCCAGCAGCGTCGGAGACACCATATATTTT. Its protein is CASSVGDTIYF.

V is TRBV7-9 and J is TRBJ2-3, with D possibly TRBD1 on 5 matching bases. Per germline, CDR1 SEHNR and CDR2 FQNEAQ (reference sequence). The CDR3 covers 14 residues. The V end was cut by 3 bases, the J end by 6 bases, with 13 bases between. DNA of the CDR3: TGTGCCAGCAGCTTGTACGCAGGGATCGATACGCAGTATTTT. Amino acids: CASSLYAGIDTQYF.

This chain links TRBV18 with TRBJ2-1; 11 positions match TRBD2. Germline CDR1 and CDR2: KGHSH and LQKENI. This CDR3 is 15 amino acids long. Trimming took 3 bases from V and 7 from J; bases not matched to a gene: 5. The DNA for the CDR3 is TGTGCCAGCTCACCCGAGGGACTAGCGGTTAATGAGCAGTTCTTC. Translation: CASSPEGLAVNEQFF.

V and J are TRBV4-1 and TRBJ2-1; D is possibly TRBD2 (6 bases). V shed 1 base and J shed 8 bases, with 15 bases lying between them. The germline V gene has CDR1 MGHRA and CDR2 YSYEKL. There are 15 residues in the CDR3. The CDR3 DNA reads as TGCGCCAGCAGCCAAGGGGAGCGGGTTCTGGATGAGCAGTTCTTC. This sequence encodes CASSQGERVLDEQFF.

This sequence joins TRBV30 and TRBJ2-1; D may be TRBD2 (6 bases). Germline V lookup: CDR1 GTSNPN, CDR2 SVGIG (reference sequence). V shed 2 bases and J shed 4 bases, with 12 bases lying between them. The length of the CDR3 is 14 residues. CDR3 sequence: CAWSSRGTYNEQFF. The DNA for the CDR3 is TGTGCCTGGAGTTCCCGGGGGACTTACAATGAGCAGTTCTTC.

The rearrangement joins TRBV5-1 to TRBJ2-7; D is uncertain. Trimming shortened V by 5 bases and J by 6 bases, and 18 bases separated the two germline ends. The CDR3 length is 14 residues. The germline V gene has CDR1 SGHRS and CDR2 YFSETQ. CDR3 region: CASRFAILEGEQYF. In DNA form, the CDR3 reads TGCGCCAGCAGGTTTGCAATCCTAGAAGGCGAGCAGTACTTC.

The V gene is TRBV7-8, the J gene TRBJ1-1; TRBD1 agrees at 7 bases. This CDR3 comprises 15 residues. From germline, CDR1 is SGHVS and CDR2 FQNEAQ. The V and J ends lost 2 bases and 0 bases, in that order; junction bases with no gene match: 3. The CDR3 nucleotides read TGTGCCAGCAGCTTACATGACAGGGTGAACACTGAAGCTTTCTTT. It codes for CASSLHDRVNTEAFF.